This entry is about one T cell receptor beta chain. CDR3 size: 15 residues. Germline V gene data show CDR1 as SGHDT and CDR2 as YYEEEE. The ends were cut back, 4 bases at V and 5 bases at J, with 16 bases in the middle. In the original analysis: Nucleated cell number was recorded as an estimate derived from reference gene primer amplification. The table came from immunoSEQ multiplex PCR; TCRdb's copy has only in-frame clones and leaves some out. The DNA was the basis for D and trimming; V, J and clone size are from that table. This sample has a few hundred thousand clones, with 85% found just once. The data belong to a study of blood T cell repertoires in COVID-19. The overall study: Sites in the United States, Italy and Spain provided acute and convalescent COVID-19 samples.

The specimen was peripheral blood. V usage is TRBV5-6 and J usage is TRBJ1-5, with D possibly matching TRBD1 (6 bases). The sequence came from a woman aged 18-29 years with acute or convalescent COVID-19. Written as DNA, the CDR3 is TGTGCCAGCAGCCCCCTGGTTGGGGGCGATCAGCCCCAGCATTTT. It is translated as CASSPLVGGDQPQHF.